Following are 5 T cell receptor beta chains from one sample sequenced in a study of T cell responses to AZD1222 COVID-19 vaccine (dated by TCRdb to about 2021). Interpreted using the paper, the time point label stands for: about 28 days (+/-7) after the second vaccine dose. Receptor libraries were prepared by the immunoSEQ multiplex PCR assay. In its TCRdb copy, this immuneACCESS table keeps in-frame sequences only and misses some clones. Where compared with another copy, unresolved V genes explain less than half of these, and the others have no known cause. For this sample the table gives approximately 150,000 clones, of which just over 85% were detected only once. The ten largest clones capture less than 6% of the sample. The specimen comprised peripheral blood, sampled 28 days after the second AZD1222 dose. These receptors all come from an adult who received the AZD1222 COVID-19 vaccine.

The chain carries TRBV19 and TRBJ1-1; D possibly corresponds to TRBD1 (6 bases). The CDR3 consists of 14 residues. Per the germline V gene, CDR1 is LNHDA and CDR2 is SQIVND (reference sequence). V was cut by 5 bases and J by 1 base, with 11 bases left in between. As DNA, the CDR3 is TGTGCCAGTAGTCTTGGACAGACGAACACTGAAGCTTTCTTT. Translated: CASSLGQTNTEAFF.

The V call is TRBV10-3, the J call TRBJ1-5; 9 bases agree with TRBD1. J lost 6 bases, V lost 10 bases, and 13 bases had no gene match. The germline V gene has CDR1 ENHRY and CDR2 SYGVKD. The CDR3 is 15 amino acids. CDR3 sequence reads: CATRSTDRGVQPQHF. The DNA for the CDR3 is TGTGCCACCCGATCGACCGACAGGGGGGTTCAGCCCCAGCATTTT.

This clone was recorded only once. At one end the junction does not follow the germline gene, possibly because of a read error. V and J are TRBV7-7 and TRBJ2-2, with TRBD2 matching over 7 bases. The CDR3 has 16 residues. The germline gives CDR1 SSHAT, CDR2 FNYEAQ (reference sequence). The DNA for the CDR3 is TGTGCTAGCAGCTTTCTGGCGGGAGTGGGTCCCGGGGAGCTGTTTTTT. Translation gives CASSFLAGVGPGELFF.

The rearrangement uses TRBV12-5 and TRBJ2-7; D possibly corresponds to TRBD1 (5 bases). CDR3 size: 12 residues. With 6 bases removed from V and 7 bases from J, the gap between germline ends came to 13 bases. Germline assignment: CDR1 LGHNT and CDR2 FRNRAP. The CDR3 DNA reads as TGTGCTAGTGGCCCATTTTCAGGGGAGCAGTACTTC. Amino acid sequence: CASGPFSGEQYF.

The V call is TRBV10-3, the J call TRBJ2-5; TRBD1 matches 7 bases. V lost 5 bases and J lost 2; bases outside the gene matches: 8. Germline lookup yields CDR1 ENHRY and CDR2 SYGVKD. CDR3 size: 15 residues. The CDR3 DNA reads TGTGCCATCAGTACGGGACAGACGGTGCAAGAGACCCAGTACTTC. Translated: CAISTGQTVQETQYF.